This T cell receptor (beta chain) appears in the sequencing data of a study of human T cells and chemical hapten exposure. Study overall: Small pooled library volume differences mainly caused per-sample TCR yield variation.

Regarding time point: pre-sensitization, week 0. Indicated treatment: therapeutic diphenylcyclopropenone sensitization with weekly scalp DPC. Each patch test followed a blood draw. Findings and limits, study-wide: Counts of expanded TCRs at PT1 were positively correlated with patch test score.

Comment on this clonotype: The antigen remains unidentified.

Authors' methods: Samples contained a median of roughly 93,000 TCRs, with a range of 23,224 to 690,600. TCRdb ran MiXCR on the RACE reads and lists one entry per CDR3 protein. For this entry, the V and J calls and clone size follow TCRdb and not the study's own pipeline. The repertoire holds some 200,000 distinct CDR3 sequences, with about 31% as singletons. The sample in question was whole blood, obtained in connection with sensitization to the hapten diphenylcyclopropenone (DPC). The sequence derives from a woman in her thirties with alopecia areata. Some clones in this sample may be carry-over from other donors' samples.

Here the CDR3 reads CASSFANRGDEQYF. CDR3 nucleotides: TGTGCCAGCAGTTTTGCAAACAGGGGGGACGAGCAGTACTTC. The chain recombines TRBV28 with TRBJ2-7; 8 nucleotides agree with TRBD1. Germline CDR1 and CDR2: MDHEN and SYDVKM. The CDR3 is 14 residues long. Trimming took 3 bases from V and 5 from J; bases not matched to a gene: 6.